This TCR beta chain was recovered during a study of cytomegalovirus exposure and HLA in healthy donors. Study-wide results and limits: The study flagged 150 to 200 TCR beta chains as cytomegalovirus-associated. For most TCR sequences rarity was the rule, although some public TCRs occurred in many donors. A missense DCLRE1C variant was associated with V- and J-gene trimming of TCR beta chains in a later analysis, and an independent cohort replicated the association.

Comments on this clone: The target antigen is unknown.

The CDR3 covers 14 residues. Trimming removed 0 bases at V and 8 bases at J, with 13 bases between. The V gene's germline CDR1 is SGDLS and CDR2 YYNGEE. Primers: 60 Vbeta forward and 13 Jbeta reverse. Data came from immunoSEQ multiplex PCR; TCRdb stores just in-frame clones and leaves some out. The table lists 150,000 to 200,000 clones, approximately 80% of them singletons. The sequenced sample consisted of PBMCs. The receptor comes from a woman in her forties or fifties in good health and CMV-seropositive. This sequence joins TRBV9 and TRBJ2-3; D may be TRBD1 (5 bases). DNA for the CDR3: TGTGCCAGCAGCGTAGCGGACACCCGATCTACGCAGTATTTT. It translates to CASSVADTRSTQYF.